The 27 T cell receptor beta chains below were found in one sample sequenced in a study of beta chain features in type 1 diabetes. Their recognized antigens are unknown. The entirety of the isolated RNA underwent reverse transcription, so expressed TCRB transcripts were sequenced. Sequenced by immunoSEQ multiplex PCR; TCRdb stores in-frame clones only, minus some. The sample has about 150,000 clones; about a tenth are singletons. Study-wide findings and caveats: Shortening that was moderate but significant affected the TCRB CDR3s of Type 1 diabetes patients in all four CD4+ subsets.

The sample taken for sequencing was central memory CD4+ T cells from blood. These receptors were obtained from a young man with type 1 diabetes.

On this clone itself: The same CDR3 also results from other DNA sequences found in this sample. The V call is TRBV18, the J call TRBJ2-1; 8 bases match TRBD1. Losses at the gene ends were 4 bases for V and 2 bases for J; bases not matched to a gene: 4. The CDR3 is 15 residues long. Germline CDR1 and CDR2: KGHSH and LQKENI. The CDR3 DNA is TGTGCCAGCTCACTTCGGACAGGGCCCTACAATGAGCAGTTCTTC. Amino acids: CASSLRTGPYNEQFF.

This sequence joins TRBV5-1 and TRBJ1-5; TRBD1 aligns across 8 bases. Trimming removed 1 base from V and 7 bases from J; junction bases left unmatched: 7. Germline V gene lookup returns CDR1 SGHRS and CDR2 YFSETQ. This CDR3 is built from 15 residues. This CDR3 reads CASSLMGTGEQPQHF. The CDR3 region has the DNA TGCGCCAGCAGCTTGATGGGGACAGGTGAACAGCCCCAGCATTTT.

This clone ranks as medium-sized. V and J are TRBV28 and TRBJ2-1, with 12 bases lining up with TRBD2. V gave up 6 bases and J gave up 6 bases; unmatched junction bases: 3. The CDR3 contains 14 residues. Looked up from germline, CDR1 is MDHEN and CDR2 is SYDVKM. The CDR3 coding sequence is TGTGCCAGCAGCGGACTAGCGGGACGCAATGAGCAGTTCTTC. This encodes CASSGLAGRNEQFF.

The chain combines TRBV5-1 with TRBJ2-1, with 7 bases that match TRBD2. This CDR3 has 15 residues. V shed 5 bases and J 7 bases; nucleotides not matched to a gene: 12. Germline V gene sequence: CDR1 SGHRS, CDR2 YFSETQ. CDR3 loop: CASSLSSGGRNEQFF. Here the CDR3 DNA reads TGCGCCAGCAGTCTATCTAGCGGAGGGCGGAATGAGCAGTTCTTC.

This clone was found many times. V and J are TRBV30 and TRBJ2-3; TRBD1 is a possible D gene (5 bases). The V and J ends lost 4 bases and 2 bases respectively, with 7 bases between them. There are 12 residues in the CDR3. Germline CDR1 and CDR2: GTSNPN and SVGIG (reference sequence). The CDR3 DNA sequence: TGTGCCTGGACGACAGCCACAGATACGCAGTATTTT. This encodes CAWTTATDTQYF. Filled out from reference TRBV30 and TRBJ2-3, the complete variable domain reads SQTIHQWPATLVQPVGSPLSLECTVEGTSNPNLYWYRQAAGRGLQLLFYSVGIGQISSEVPQNLSASRPQDRQFILSSKKLLLSDSGFYLCAWTTATDTQYFGPGTRLTVL.

Turning to this clone: The sample has other DNA sequences that encode this CDR3 too. This chain uses TRBV9 with TRBJ2-5; 12 nucleotides agree with TRBD2. Trimming at V came to 3 bases and at J to 5 bases, leaving 2 bases not matched to a gene. CDR1 and CDR2 from the germline V gene are SGDLS and YYNGEE. The length of the CDR3 is 14 residues. The CDR3, as DNA: TGTGCCAGCAGCGCCGGACTAGCGGGGGAGACCCAGTACTTC. Translated, it gives CASSAGLAGETQYF.

This chain links TRBV6-1 with TRBJ2-1, with 13 bases fitting TRBD2. CDR1 and CDR2 (germline): MNHNS, SASEGT. Losses at the gene ends were 4 bases for V and 9 bases for J; bases not matched to a gene: 3. This CDR3 region has 14 residues. The DNA for the CDR3 is TGTGCCAGCAGTGGGACTAGCGGGAGAGGTGAGCAGTTCTTC. It translates to CASSGTSGRGEQFF.

V usage is TRBV20-1 and J usage is TRBJ1-5, with unresolved D. Germline assignment: CDR1 DFQATT and CDR2 SNEGSKA (reference sequence). CDR3 length: 11 residues. V lost 2 bases to trimming and J lost 11 bases, with 10 bases between them. DNA of the CDR3: TGCAGTGCTAGACGGGAGTACTCCCAGCATTTT. Protein product: CSARREYSQHF.

CDR3 region: CASSPLAGGQETQYF. CDR3 DNA sequence: TGTGCCAGCAGCCCACTGGCGGGAGGTCAAGAGACCCAGTACTTC. This chain uses TRBV2 with TRBJ2-5, with TRBD2 matching 8 bases. Per the germline V gene, CDR1 is SNHLY and CDR2 is FYNNEI. This CDR3 spans 15 amino acids. V trimming: 6 bases; J trimming: 2 bases; junction bases outside the gene matches: 8.

The rearrangement links TRBV5-6 to TRBJ2-3, with TRBD2 matching 8 bases. Trimming removed 5 bases from V and 1 base from J; junction bases left unmatched: 0. The germline V gene has CDR1 SGHDT and CDR2 YYEEEE. The CDR3 contains 13 residues. CDR3 residues: CASRTSGTDTQYF. The CDR3 bases are TGTGCCAGCAGGACTAGCGGCACAGATACGCAGTATTTT.

The gene calls are TRBV2 and TRBJ2-5; 10 nucleotides line up with TRBD1. With V trimmed by 8 bases and J by 4 bases, 4 bases remained unmatched. The CDR3 consists of 13 residues. CDR1 SNHLY and CDR2 FYNNEI come from the germline V gene. The CDR3 loop is CASDRGRGETQYF. CDR3 coding DNA: TGTGCCAGCGACAGGGGGCGAGGAGAGACCCAGTACTTC.

V is TRBV6-1 and J is TRBJ2-3; TRBD2 is a possible D gene (5 bases). The V end lost 4 bases, the J end lost 6 bases, and 14 bases lay between the germline ends. This CDR3 has 14 amino acids. Germline V gene lookup returns CDR1 MNHNS and CDR2 SASEGT. The CDR3 spells CASSGGLSSDTQYF. CDR3 DNA sequence: TGTGCCAGCAGTGGTGGACTTAGCTCTGATACGCAGTATTTT.

This clone was seen more than once but under ten times. CDR3 loop: CASSDLTGGSYTDTQYF. The CDR3 DNA is TGTGCCAGCAGTGACCTCACAGGGGGATCTTACACAGATACGCAGTATTTT. This chain links TRBV25-1 with TRBJ2-3, with TRBD1 identical over 8 bases. Germline assignment: CDR1 MGHDK and CDR2 SYGVNS. The V segment lost 3 bases and the J segment 2 bases; nucleotides outside the gene matches: 10. The CDR3 loop spans 17 amino acids.

This clone was counted between two and nine times. V is TRBV2 and J is TRBJ2-2; 10 nucleotides line up with TRBD2. The trim removed 4 bases at V and 8 bases at J, leaving 4 bases unmatched. This CDR3 contains 14 residues. Germline assignment: CDR1 SNHLY and CDR2 FYNNEI. In DNA, the CDR3 is TGTGCCAGCAGTGGGGGACTAGCGACGGGGGAGCTGTTTTTT. Translated: CASSGGLATGELFF.

This clone was found a few times. V gene TRBV27 combines with J gene TRBJ1-2; no reliable D call. The V end lost 5 bases, the J end lost 4 bases, and 11 bases lay between the germline ends. CDR1 and CDR2 from the germline V gene are MNHEY and SMNVEV (reference sequence). The CDR3 runs 13 residues. CDR3 in amino acids: CASSTGSSYGYTF. CDR3 coding DNA: TGTGCCAGCAGTACCGGGAGTTCCTATGGCTACACCTTC.

V is TRBV19 and J is TRBJ2-7, with no clear D. CDR1 is LNHDA, CDR2 SQIVND, per germline (reference sequence). This CDR3 region has 13 residues. Trimming shortened V by 7 bases and J by 5 bases, and 15 bases separated the two germline ends. CDR3 sequence: CASTARRSHEQYF. The CDR3 region has the DNA TGTGCCAGTACTGCGCGGCGTAGCCACGAGCAGTACTTC.

This clone was found a few times. The V call is TRBV15, the J call TRBJ2-7; 8 positions agree with TRBD2. Germline CDR1 LNHNV, CDR2 YYDKDF (reference sequence). The CDR3 consists of 17 residues. With 0 bases clipped from V and 0 bases from J, the junction kept 7 bases outside the gene matches. The CDR3 nucleotides are TGTGCCACCAGCAGAGAAAGGGGCGGGGGGACCTCCTACGAGCAGTACTTC. Translated: CATSRERGGGTSYEQYF.

The chain links TRBV10-3 to TRBJ2-1; TRBD1 aligns across 11 bases. The germline V gene has CDR1 ENHRY and CDR2 SYGVKD. This CDR3 spans 14 amino acids. Trimming at V came to 6 bases and at J to 2 bases, leaving 0 bases not matched to a gene. CDR3 sequence (DNA): TGTGCCATCAGGGGACAGGGGGCCTACAATGAGCAGTTCTTC. Translating it yields CAIRGQGAYNEQFF.

The chain joins TRBV13 to TRBJ2-7, with D tentatively TRBD2 (6 bases). From germline, CDR1 is PRHDT and CDR2 FYEKMQ (reference sequence). Between the trimmed V and J ends, which lost 6 bases and 2 bases, there was a span of 8 bases. CDR3 size: 12 residues. The CDR3 sequence is CASRAGTYEQYF. The CDR3 DNA is TGTGCCAGCAGAGCGGGCACCTACGAGCAGTACTTC.

J is TRBJ2-1 and V is TRBV20-1; a possible D gene is TRBD1 (6 bases). CDR3 length: 10 residues. CDR1 and CDR2 (germline): DFQATT, SNEGSKA (reference sequence). V was shortened by 8 bases and J by 7 bases, with 9 bases between the two germline ends. The CDR3, as DNA: TGCAGTTATAGGGGGAATGAGCAGTTCTTC. This translates into CSYRGNEQFF.

This clone was seen a few times. The chain uses TRBV29-1 and TRBJ2-1; no clear D gene. Germline loops: CDR1 SQVTM, CDR2 ANQGSEA. The CDR3 length is 12 residues. As DNA, the CDR3 is TGCAGTTCTTCATCAGGTTACAATGAGCAGTTCTTC. Amino acid sequence: CSSSSGYNEQFF.

This clone was counted between two and nine times. The chain employs TRBV4-1 and TRBJ2-6; D is undetermined. V lost 0 bases, J lost 0 bases, and 6 bases lay in between. The germline gives CDR1 MGHRA, CDR2 YSYEKL. This CDR3 is 16 amino acids long. This chain's CDR3 is CASSQDQASGANVLTF. In nucleotides, the CDR3 is TGCGCCAGCAGCCAAGATCAAGCCTCTGGGGCCAACGTCCTGACTTTC.

This clone has only a few counts. The V call is TRBV6-1, the J call TRBJ2-7; TRBD1 aligns across 7 bases. Germline CDR1 MNHNS, CDR2 SASEGT. The V segment lost 7 bases and the J segment 3 bases; nucleotides outside the gene matches: 9. CDR3 length equals 14 residues. In DNA form, the CDR3 reads TGTGCCAGCACCCTAAGACAGGGTAACTACGAGCAGTACTTC. Its protein is CASTLRQGNYEQYF.

The chain carries TRBV6-6 and TRBJ1-2; D is ambiguous. The V gene's germline CDR1 is MNHNY and CDR2 SVGAGI (reference sequence). The ends were cut back, 7 bases at V and 7 bases at J, with 10 bases in the middle. This CDR3 region has 11 residues. CDR3 coding DNA: TGTGCCAGCATGGGTCAGGTTGGCTACACCTTC. Amino acids: CASMGQVGYTF.

This clone turned up a few times. The rearrangement joins TRBV30 to TRBJ1-4; tentatively, D is TRBD1 (6 bases). Trimming took 4 bases from V and 4 from J, leaving 13 bases between them. Germline assignment: CDR1 GTSNPN and CDR2 SVGIG (reference sequence). The CDR3 runs to 14 residues. In DNA, the CDR3 is TGTGCCTGGAAGGGGACACAGAATAATGAAAAACTGTTTTTT. This encodes CAWKGTQNNEKLFF.

The chain uses TRBV10-3 and TRBJ2-2, with a possible D match to TRBD1 (6 bases). Germline CDR1 is ENHRY and CDR2 is SYGVKD. This CDR3 comprises 13 residues. Trimming pared 5 bases from V and 6 bases from J, leaving 10 bases between. The CDR3 nucleotides are TGTGCCATCAGTAAACAGGGATCCGGGGAGCTGTTTTTT. Translation: CAISKQGSGELFF.

The chain recombines TRBV28 with TRBJ2-5; 8 nucleotides agree with TRBD1. Germline loops: CDR1 MDHEN, CDR2 SYDVKM. V was clipped by 7 bases and J by 5 bases; unmatched bases: 6. This CDR3 has 13 amino acids. The CDR3 nucleotides read TGTGCCAGCACAGGGGGCCCAGCGGAGACCCAGTACTTC. This encodes CASTGGPAETQYF.